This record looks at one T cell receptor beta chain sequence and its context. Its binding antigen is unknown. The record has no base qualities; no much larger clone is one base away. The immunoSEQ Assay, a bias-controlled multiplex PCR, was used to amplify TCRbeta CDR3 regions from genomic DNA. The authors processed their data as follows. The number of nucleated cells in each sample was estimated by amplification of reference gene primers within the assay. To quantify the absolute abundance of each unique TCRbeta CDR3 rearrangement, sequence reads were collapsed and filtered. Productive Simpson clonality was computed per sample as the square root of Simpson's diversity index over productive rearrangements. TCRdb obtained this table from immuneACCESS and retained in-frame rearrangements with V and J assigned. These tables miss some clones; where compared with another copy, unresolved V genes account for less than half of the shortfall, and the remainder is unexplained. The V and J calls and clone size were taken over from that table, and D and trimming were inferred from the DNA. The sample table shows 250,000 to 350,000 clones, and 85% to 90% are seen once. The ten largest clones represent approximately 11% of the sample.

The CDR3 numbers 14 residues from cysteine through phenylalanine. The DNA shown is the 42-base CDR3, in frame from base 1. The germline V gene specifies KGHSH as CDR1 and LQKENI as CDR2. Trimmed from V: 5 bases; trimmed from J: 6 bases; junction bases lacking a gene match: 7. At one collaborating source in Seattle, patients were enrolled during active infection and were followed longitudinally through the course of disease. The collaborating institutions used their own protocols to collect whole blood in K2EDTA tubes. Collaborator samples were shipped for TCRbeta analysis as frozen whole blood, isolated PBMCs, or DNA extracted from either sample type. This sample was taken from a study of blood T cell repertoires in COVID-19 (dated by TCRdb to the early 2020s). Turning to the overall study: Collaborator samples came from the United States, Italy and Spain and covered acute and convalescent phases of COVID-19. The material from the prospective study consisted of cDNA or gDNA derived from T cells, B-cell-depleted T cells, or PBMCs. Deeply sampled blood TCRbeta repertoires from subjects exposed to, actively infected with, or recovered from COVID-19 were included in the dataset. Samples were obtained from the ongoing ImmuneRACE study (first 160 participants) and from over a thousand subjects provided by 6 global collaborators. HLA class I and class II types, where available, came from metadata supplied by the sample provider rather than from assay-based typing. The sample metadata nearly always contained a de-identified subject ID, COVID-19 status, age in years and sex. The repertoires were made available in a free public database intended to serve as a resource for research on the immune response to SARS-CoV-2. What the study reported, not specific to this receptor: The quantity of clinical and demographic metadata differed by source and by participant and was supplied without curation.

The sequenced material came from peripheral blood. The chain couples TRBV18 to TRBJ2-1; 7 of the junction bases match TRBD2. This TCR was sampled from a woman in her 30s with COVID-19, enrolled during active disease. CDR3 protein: CASSGLAEANEQFF. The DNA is TGTGCCAGCTCAGGGCTAGCGGAGGCCAATGAGCAGTTCTTC.